A single sample is the source of the 17 T cell receptor beta chains below, sequenced in a study of CD8 T cells in ankylosing spondylitis. TCRdb re-called the 5' RACE reads with MiXCR, one entry per CDR3 protein. The table shows 250,000 or so distinct CDR3 sequences, with about 18% occurring only once. Source material: blood, either unsorted or a sorted T cell fraction (not recorded which). The source is a male donor with ankylosing spondylitis or in good health (not recorded which).

The sample holds a few counts of this clonotype. The chain has TRBV4-3 and TRBJ2-7, with D possibly matching TRBD1 (5 bases). CDR3 size: 14 residues. V was trimmed by 0 bases and J by 3 bases, leaving 9 bases between them. Germline loops: CDR1 LGHNA, CDR2 YSLEER. The CDR3 sequence is CASSQDRAYYEQYF. The CDR3 nucleotides are TGCGCCAGCAGCCAAGACAGGGCTTACTACGAGCAGTACTTC.

This clonotype was seen many times. V usage is TRBV4-2 and J usage is TRBJ2-7; tentative D call: TRBD2 (6 bases). CDR1 is LGHNA and CDR2 is YNFKEQ in the germline V gene. Trimming took off 0 bases at V and 2 bases at J, with 11 bases between the two ends. The CDR3 has 15 residues. CDR3 coding DNA: TGTGCCAGCAGCCAAGATCCCGGGAGCACCTACGAGCAGTACTTC. This gives the protein CASSQDPGSTYEQYF.

The table lists this clonotype with many counts. The CDR3 loop is CASTVLAGGSNTGELFF. In DNA form, the CDR3 reads TGTGCCAGCACCGTACTAGCGGGAGGATCGAACACCGGGGAGCTGTTTTTT. This chain links TRBV12-3 or TRBV12-4 with TRBJ2-2; 12 nucleotides match TRBD2. The CDR3 contains 17 residues. The V gene end was trimmed by 7 bases and the J gene end by 0 bases; junction bases not matched to a gene: 6.

This clonotype was seen a few times. The CDR3: CACAGTGPGELFF. The DNA of the CDR3 is TGTGCCTGCGCCGGGACAGGGCCCGGGGAGCTGTTTTTT. The gene calls are TRBV6-1 and TRBJ2-2; 9 bases fit TRBD1. The junction had 7 bases not matched to a gene; V was cut back by 11 bases and J by 6 bases. Germline lookup yields CDR1 MNHNS and CDR2 SASEGT. CDR3 length: 13 residues.

This chain joins TRBV29-1 and TRBJ2-2; TRBD2 matches 8 bases. The CDR3 has 15 residues. Germline-derived CDR1 and CDR2 are SQVTM and ANQGSEA. V lost 4 bases, J lost 5 bases, and 9 bases stayed unmatched. CDR3 in DNA: TGCAGCGTTGGGCCAGCGGGAGATAGTACCGGGGAGCTGTTTTTT. Amino acids: CSVGPAGDSTGELFF.

This clonotype was observed at least ten times. The chain employs TRBV20-1 and TRBJ2-7; 9 bases line up with TRBD1. Germline loops: CDR1 DFQATT, CDR2 SNEGSKA (reference sequence). With V trimmed by 2 bases and J by 2 bases, 7 bases remained unmatched. There are 15 residues in the CDR3. This chain's CDR3 is CSARPPGQGTYEQYF. DNA of the CDR3: TGCAGTGCTAGACCTCCGGGACAGGGCACCTACGAGCAGTACTTC.

V usage is TRBV28 and J usage is TRBJ1-4; TRBD1 might be the D (6 bases). V lost 0 bases and J lost 8, with 10 bases in between. The CDR3 covers 14 residues. CDR1 and CDR2 (germline): MDHEN, SYDVKM. The CDR3 sequence is CASSLWGGSEKLFF. CDR3 coding DNA: TGTGCCAGCAGTTTATGGGGGGGCTCGGAAAAACTGTTTTTT.

This sequence joins TRBV29-1 and TRBJ2-7, with D perhaps TRBD1 (5 bases). V lost 7 bases and J lost 2, with 18 bases in between. Germline values: CDR1 SQVTM, CDR2 ANQGSEA. The CDR3 totals 14 residues. The CDR3 region is CSALKPDSAYEQYF. CDR3 DNA sequence: TGCAGCGCCCTTAAACCCGACAGTGCCTACGAGCAGTACTTC.

At least ten counts were recorded for this clonotype. The CDR3 coding sequence is TGTGCCAGTAGTAATCTGCCTAGCGGAGCAGAGACCCAGTACTTC. The encoded protein is CASSNLPSGAETQYF. The chain carries TRBV19 and TRBJ2-5, with 7 bases fitting TRBD2. V lost 4 bases to trimming and J lost 4 bases; unmatched junction nucleotides: 9. Germline V lookup: CDR1 LNHDA, CDR2 SQIVND (reference sequence). This CDR3 is built from 15 residues.

V and J are TRBV29-1 and TRBJ2-7; 10 positions match TRBD2. Looked up from germline, CDR1 is SQVTM and CDR2 is ANQGSEA. V trimming: 0 bases; J trimming: 2 bases; junction bases outside the gene matches: 13. The CDR3 totals 18 residues. CDR3 residues: CSVEDAGLSAGGTYEQYF. DNA for the CDR3: TGCAGCGTTGAAGATGCGGGCCTTTCAGCGGGAGGGACCTACGAGCAGTACTTC.

This clonotype was counted between two and nine times. This chain connects TRBV29-1 to TRBJ1-2; the D is unclear. This CDR3 has 13 residues. The V end was cut by 4 bases, the J end by 0 bases, with 9 bases between. Germline loops: CDR1 SQVTM, CDR2 ANQGSEA. In DNA form, the CDR3 reads TGCAGCGTTGTAAGCGGGACTAACTATGGCTACACCTTC. This codes for CSVVSGTNYGYTF.

This clonotype appeared a few times. The chain links TRBV4-3 to TRBJ1-1; 7 bases are a match to TRBD1. J was trimmed by 5 bases and V by 0 bases; bases with no gene match: 3. This CDR3 region has 14 residues. Germline V gives CDR1 LGHNA, CDR2 YSLEER. DNA of the CDR3: TGCGCCAGCAGCCAAGACAGGGGGGGAACTGAAGCTTTCTTT. It specifies CASSQDRGGTEAFF.

The chain has TRBV27 and TRBJ2-6; 8 bases map to TRBD1. Trimming at V came to 1 base and at J to 1 base, leaving 6 bases not matched to a gene. Germline loops: CDR1 MNHEY, CDR2 SMNVEV (reference sequence). This CDR3 has 18 residues. This chain's CDR3 is CASSLYTGGKSGANVLTF. Here the CDR3 DNA reads TGTGCCAGCAGTTTATATACAGGGGGAAAATCTGGGGCCAACGTCCTGACTTTC.

The rearrangement links TRBV7-9 to TRBJ1-2; possibly TRBD1 for D (6 bases). The V gene lost 3 bases and the J gene lost 10 bases, with 18 bases spanning the gap. CDR3 length: 14 residues. Germline values: CDR1 SEHNR, CDR2 FQNEAQ (reference sequence). Written as DNA, the CDR3 is TGTGCCAGCAGCTTGTCCTCGGCAGGGGTAGACTACACCTTC. It encodes CASSLSSAGVDYTF.

At least ten counts were recorded for this clonotype. The rearrangement joins TRBV7-9 to TRBJ2-7, with 8 bases aligning to TRBD1. The germline CDR1 and CDR2 sequences are SEHNR and FQNEAQ (reference sequence). The V gene end was trimmed by 5 bases and the J gene end by 2 bases; junction bases not matched to a gene: 8. This CDR3 has 15 residues. CDR3 sequence reads: CASSAPGQEPYEQYF. The CDR3 bases are TGTGCCAGCAGCGCCCCGGGACAGGAGCCCTACGAGCAGTACTTC. Together with reference TRBV7-9 and TRBJ2-7, the CDR3 gives the full variable domain: DTGVSQNPRHKITKRGQNVTFRCDPISEHNRLYWYRQTLGQGPEFLTYFQNEAQLEKSRLLSDRFSAERPKGSFSTLEIQRTEQGDSAMYLCASSAPGQEPYEQYFGPGTRLTVT.

This clonotype was observed a few times. The V gene is TRBV11-2, the J gene TRBJ2-1; TRBD2 agrees at 10 bases. After removal of 0 bases from V and 3 bases from J, the junction contained 8 bases not matched to a gene. CDR3 length: 18 residues. CDR1 SGHAT and CDR2 FQNNGV come from the germline V gene. The CDR3 spells CASSLDESGRVRYNEQFF. CDR3 nucleotides: TGTGCCAGCAGCTTAGACGAAAGCGGGAGGGTTCGCTACAATGAGCAGTTCTTC.

This chain connects TRBV20-1 to TRBJ2-7; 8 bases line up with TRBD2. Germline assignment: CDR1 DFQATT and CDR2 SNEGSKA (reference sequence). CDR3 length: 15 amino acids. Unmatched junction bases numbered 7, after V lost 3 bases and J lost 0 bases. As DNA, the CDR3 is TGCAGTGCTAGGTTTCGGGGGGGGACCTCCTACGAGCAGTACTTC. Translation: CSARFRGGTSYEQYF.